The 3 T cell receptor beta chains presented below share a single source sample, sequenced in a study of T cell responses to AZD1222 COVID-19 vaccine (dated by TCRdb to the early 2020s). Receptor amplification or capture employed the immunoSEQ multiplex PCR assay. TCRdb carries this immuneACCESS record with in-frame sequences only. Its versions omit some clonotypes, under half of them owing to an unresolved V gene in the studies checked, with the rest unexplained. In this sample the table shows 20,000 to 25,000 clones, approximately 79% of which occur a single time. Approximately 46% of the sample is in the top ten clones. The sample's time point label, in plain terms: baseline before first vaccination. Sample: peripheral blood, taken on day 0 of AZD1222 vaccination. Receptors originate from an adult in good health.

The chain couples TRBV2 to TRBJ2-5, with TRBD1 identical over 7 bases. This CDR3 has 13 amino acids. The trim removed 4 bases at V and 5 bases at J, leaving 4 bases unmatched. Germline V CDR1 and CDR2: SNHLY, FYNNEI. The CDR3: CASSGGRGETQYF. The CDR3 DNA is TGTGCCAGCAGTGGTGGCAGGGGGGAGACCCAGTACTTC.

In this sample, this clone turned up once. CDR3 protein: CASGLEPGSGAFF. In nucleotides, the CDR3 is TGTGCTAGTGGTTTGGAACCAGGGAGCGGAGCTTTCTTT. J is TRBJ1-1 and V is TRBV12-5; a weak D match, TRBD1 (5 bases). Trimming removed 1 base at V and 10 bases at J, with 13 bases between. The CDR3 covers 13 residues. Germline values: CDR1 LGHNT, CDR2 FRNRAP.

The rearrangement joins TRBV7-9 to TRBJ2-7; 9 bases align to TRBD2. Germline V gene data show CDR1 as SEHNR and CDR2 as FQNEAQ (reference sequence). The CDR3 runs to 15 residues. Unmatched junction bases numbered 3, after V lost 2 bases and J lost 1 base. The CDR3 nucleotides read TGTGCCAGCAGCTTACCAGCGGGAGGTTCCTACGAGCAGTACTTC. Translated: CASSLPAGGSYEQYF.